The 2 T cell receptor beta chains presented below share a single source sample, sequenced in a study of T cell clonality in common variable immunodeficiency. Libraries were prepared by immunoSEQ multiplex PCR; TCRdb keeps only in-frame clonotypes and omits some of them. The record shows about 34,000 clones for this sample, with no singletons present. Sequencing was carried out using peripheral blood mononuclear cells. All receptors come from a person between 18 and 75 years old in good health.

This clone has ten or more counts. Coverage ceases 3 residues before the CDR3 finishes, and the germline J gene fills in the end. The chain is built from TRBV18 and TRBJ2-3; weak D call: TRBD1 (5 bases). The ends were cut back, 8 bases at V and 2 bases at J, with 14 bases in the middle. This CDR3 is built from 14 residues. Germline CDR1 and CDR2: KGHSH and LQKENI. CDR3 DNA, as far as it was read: TGTGCCAGCCATTCGGACACTTACACAGATACG. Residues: CASHSDTYTDT. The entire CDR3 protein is CASHSDTYTDTQYF.

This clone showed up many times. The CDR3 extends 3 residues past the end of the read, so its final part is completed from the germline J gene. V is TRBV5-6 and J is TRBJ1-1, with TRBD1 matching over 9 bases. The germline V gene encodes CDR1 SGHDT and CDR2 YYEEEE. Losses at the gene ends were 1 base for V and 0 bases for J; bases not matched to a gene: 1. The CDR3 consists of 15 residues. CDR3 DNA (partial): TGTGCCAGCAGCTTGACAGGGGGCATGAACACTGAA. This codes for CASSLTGGMNTE. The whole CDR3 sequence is CASSLTGGMNTEAFF.